The clone carrying this T cell receptor (beta chain) was detected a few times. Its antigen remains unknown. V lost 8 bases to trimming and J lost 1 base, with 8 bases between them. The CDR3 has 11 residues. CDR1 and CDR2 (germline): GTSNPN, SVGIG (reference sequence). The time point: pre-sensitization, week 0. Sample treatment: therapeutic diphenylcyclopropenone sensitization with weekly scalp DPC. TCRdb passed the RACE reads through MiXCR, listing each CDR3 protein once. The sample records fewer than 300,000 distinct CDR3 sequences, about 8.6% being singletons. This record comes from a study of human T cells and chemical hapten exposure. Study-wide context: Each patch test put 0.01% DPC on the upper back, and results were read at 6 days. Chiefly women, the patients showed alopecia areata, totalis or universalis.

Study-level findings and limits: Having alopecia, the donors may differ immunologically from healthy people. TCRs above 1 in 1000 frequency stayed constant with DPC sensitization.

The receptor's source is a woman in her forties with alopecia areata. Some clones in this sample may be carry-over from other donors' samples. This chain links TRBV30 with TRBJ1-1; D remains ambiguous. The sequencing used whole blood, collected in connection with sensitization to the hapten diphenylcyclopropenone (DPC). This CDR3 is CAGTRNTEAFF. The CDR3 DNA reads TGTGCCGGCACACGGAACACTGAAGCTTTCTTT.